This T cell receptor beta chain was captured in a study of cytomegalovirus exposure and HLA in healthy donors. Study findings and constraints: Accurate predictions that matched the HLA-A and HLA-B alleles of most subjects were reportedly made from TCR beta sequences.

V shed 0 bases, J shed 4 bases, and the junction held 3 bases outside the gene matches. Germline V lookup: CDR1 SGHRS, CDR2 YFSETQ. This CDR3 spans 15 amino acids. A word on this clone: What it binds is unknown.

PCR primers comprised 60 Vbeta and 13 Jbeta primers. Sequenced by immunoSEQ multiplex PCR; TCRdb stores in-frame clones only, minus some. The sample carries under 150,000 clones, 80% recorded once. Input material: PBMCs. This TCR derives from a male donor in good health and CMV-seronegative. The gene calls are TRBV5-1 and TRBJ1-5; 8 nucleotides align to TRBD1. The CDR3 region is CASSLGGTGNQPQHF. In DNA form, the CDR3 reads TGCGCCAGCAGCTTGGGTGGGACAGGAAATCAGCCCCAGCATTTT.